These 13 T cell receptor beta chains were sequenced from one sample in a study of T cells in Graves' hyperthyroidism and ophthalmopathy (dated by TCRdb to between 2018 and 2020). Libraries were constructed by multiplex PCR. Instrument on record: Illumina HiSeq 2000. TCR beta CDR3 regions were amplified from RNA transcripts. A first-round RT-PCR of the TCR CDR3 used the HTBI primer set with the Qiagen OneStep RT-PCR kit. The public reads were quality trimmed at Q25 with fastp and then assembled into clones with MiXCR by TCRdb, keeping productive beta chains. For every CDR3 protein sequence, its rows merge into one entry that carries the most common genes and DNA. Here the sample has about 250,000 distinct CDR3 sequences; over 20% occur a single time. Roughly 40% of the sample comes from the top ten. Sequences were obtained from blood. The origin of the receptors is a woman aged 40 to 50 with Graves' ophthalmopathy.

This clonotype was recorded at least ten times. The chain couples TRBV5-5 to TRBJ2-5; tentative D call: TRBD1 (5 bases). The CDR3 consists of 15 residues. V lost 4 bases to trimming and J lost 0 bases, with 13 bases between them. CDR1 is SGHKS, CDR2 YYEKEE, per germline (reference sequence). CDR3 residues: CASSPRPGNQETQYF. CDR3 coding DNA: TGTGCCAGCAGCCCCCGCCCAGGGAACCAAGAGACCCAGTACTTC.

This clonotype has ten or more counts. This rearrangement joins TRBV30 to TRBJ2-5, with D possibly being TRBD1 (5 bases). Trimming removed 2 bases from V and 2 bases from J, with 18 bases in between. The CDR3 has 16 amino acids. The V gene's germline CDR1 is GTSNPN and CDR2 SVGIG (reference sequence). CDR3 sequence (DNA): TGTGCCTGGAGTAAAGCGCTTTCAGGGCTACAAGAGACCCAGTACTTC. It encodes CAWSKALSGLQETQYF. The complete variable domain, with remaining parts taken from reference TRBV30 and TRBJ2-5, reads SQTIHQWPATLVQPVGSPLSLECTVEGTSNPNLYWYRQAAGRGLQLLFYSVGIGQISSEVPQNLSASRPQDRQFILSSKKLLLSDSGFYLCAWSKALSGLQETQYFGPGTRLLVL.

The chain couples TRBV20-1 to TRBJ2-7; TRBD2 aligns across 10 bases. This CDR3 is 14 amino acids long. Germline V lookup: CDR1 DFQATT, CDR2 SNEGSKA (reference sequence). V shed 6 bases and J 7 bases; nucleotides not matched to a gene: 12. CDR3 sequence: CSAGRSGGAREQYF. The CDR3 DNA is TGCAGTGCCGGGCGGAGCGGGGGGGCCAGAGAGCAGTACTTC.

The table lists this clonotype with many counts. J is TRBJ2-7 and V is TRBV20-1, with TRBD2 matching 7 bases. V trimming: 3 bases; J trimming: 4 bases; junction bases outside the gene matches: 3. The CDR3 consists of 12 residues. Germline assignment: CDR1 DFQATT and CDR2 SNEGSKA (reference sequence). For the CDR3, the DNA is TGCAGTGCTAGGTTGCGGGAGTACGAGCAGTACTTC. This encodes CSARLREYEQYF.

This clonotype has ten or more counts. V usage is TRBV30 and J usage is TRBJ2-5, with 7 bases matching TRBD2. The CDR3 spans 14 residues. CDR1 is GTSNPN, CDR2 SVGIG, per germline (reference sequence). With V trimmed by 3 bases and J by 5 bases, 9 bases remained unmatched. This CDR3 is CAWSADSGLETQYF. In nucleotides, the CDR3 is TGTGCCTGGAGCGCAGATAGCGGGCTGGAGACCCAGTACTTC.

Ten or more counts support this clonotype. The chain combines TRBV29-1 with TRBJ2-5, with D perhaps assigned TRBD1 or TRBD2 (5 bases each). V was pared by 1 base and J by 5 bases, with 14 bases between. Per germline, CDR1 SQVTM and CDR2 ANQGSEA. The CDR3 totals 14 residues. CDR3 sequence reads: CSVEGQIGTETQYF. DNA for the CDR3: TGCAGCGTTGAAGGTCAAATTGGGACCGAGACCCAGTACTTC. The full variable domain, with the rest looked up from reference TRBV29-1 and TRBJ2-5, is SAVISQKPSRDICQRGTSLTIQCQVDSQVTMMFWYRQQPGQSLTLIATANQGSEATYESGFVIDKFPISRPNLTFSTLTVSNMSPEDSSIYLCSVEGQIGTETQYFGPGTRLLVL.

The table lists this clonotype with many counts. The rearrangement uses TRBV11-3 and TRBJ2-7; tentative D call: TRBD1 (6 bases). CDR1 and CDR2 from the germline V gene are SGHNT and YENEEA. CDR3 length equals 16 residues. Trimming took off 4 bases at V and 4 bases at J, with 20 bases between the two ends. This chain's CDR3 is CASSSRQVDPLYEQYF. The CDR3 nucleotides are TGTGCCAGCAGCTCCCGACAGGTGGACCCCCTGTACGAGCAGTACTTC.

The chain combines TRBV5-1 with TRBJ2-7; 9 bases are shared with TRBD1. The CDR3 is 16 residues long. V shed 4 bases, J shed 5 bases, and the junction held 13 bases outside the gene matches. Germline V gives CDR1 SGHRS, CDR2 YFSETQ. The CDR3 coding sequence is TGCGCCAGCAGCCCCCGGCGAGGACAGGGGTCCCACGAGCAGTACTTC. The encoded protein is CASSPRRGQGSHEQYF.

The chain recombines TRBV10-3 with TRBJ1-2; TRBD1 might be the D (5 bases). V was trimmed by 4 bases and J by 4 bases, leaving 16 bases between them. The V gene's germline CDR1 is ENHRY and CDR2 SYGVKD. CDR3 length: 15 amino acids. The CDR3 reads CAISAYDDSGYGYTF. In DNA, the CDR3 is TGTGCCATCAGTGCCTATGATGACAGTGGCTATGGCTACACCTTC.

The chain has TRBV12-5 and TRBJ2-5; no reliable D call. CDR3 length: 15 amino acids. Trimming left V 0 bases short and J 5 bases short, with 13 bases between. CDR1 is LGHNT and CDR2 is FRNRAP in the germline V gene. The CDR3 here is CASGLVPTLRETQYF. In DNA, the CDR3 is TGTGCTAGTGGTTTGGTACCGACCCTCCGGGAGACCCAGTACTTC.

This clonotype was found many times. This rearrangement joins TRBV20-1 to TRBJ2-7; TRBD2 matches at 11 bases. The CDR3 covers 17 residues. V gave up 0 bases and J gave up 0 bases; unmatched junction bases: 7. In germline, CDR1 is DFQATT, CDR2 SNEGSKA (reference sequence). The CDR3 loop is CSAREKGLADLSYEQYF. CDR3 nucleotide sequence: TGCAGTGCTAGAGAAAAGGGACTAGCGGACCTCTCCTACGAGCAGTACTTC.

This clonotype was detected many times. This chain links TRBV18 with TRBJ1-3; D not resolved. The V and J ends lost 6 bases and 4 bases respectively, with 16 bases between them. The CDR3 is made up of 15 amino acids. Germline V gene sequence: CDR1 KGHSH, CDR2 LQKENI. The CDR3 is CASSESLGSGNTIYF. The DNA for the CDR3 is TGTGCCAGCTCTGAGTCCCTGGGTTCAGGAAACACCATATATTTT.

This clonotype was recorded many times. This rearrangement joins TRBV28 to TRBJ1-2, with TRBD1 matching 7 bases. Per the germline V gene, CDR1 is MDHEN and CDR2 is SYDVKM. Germline trimming cut 7 bases from V and 0 bases from J; bases unmatched to any gene: 8. The CDR3 spans 15 residues. The CDR3 region is CASNQRGQTNYGYTF. CDR3 nucleotides: TGTGCCAGCAACCAAAGGGGACAGACTAACTATGGCTACACCTTC.